This TCR beta chain was observed in a study of shared clonotypes between healthy human individuals. Germline V gives CDR1 SGHTA, CDR2 FQGTGA. The V and J ends lost 1 base and 3 bases, in that order; junction bases with no gene match: 6. The CDR3 is 16 residues long. Findings of the study overall: Measured sharing among donors was expected to vary with sequencing depth. Researchers sampled blood only, noting tissue repertoires likely differ.

Ten immunoSEQ deep assay plates held the unsorted PBMC DNA. Data came from immunoSEQ multiplex PCR; TCRdb stores just in-frame clones and leaves some out. The table lists 450,000 to 650,000 clones, roughly 72% of them singletons. This clone was seen only once. What it recognizes is unknown. This clonotype was sampled from a woman aged 40 to 50 in good health. Some clones in this sample may be carry-over from other donors' samples. Sequencing was done on a sample of PBMCs. The genes are TRBV7-3 and TRBJ2-1; 7 bases map to TRBD1. The CDR3 bases are TGTGCCAGCAGCTTAAGGACAGGAGGAATCTACAATGAGCAGTTCTTC. Translation gives CASSLRTGGIYNEQFF.